This record looks at one TCR beta chain sequence and its context. Its antigen is still unknown. V was clipped by 6 bases and J by 4 bases; unmatched bases: 9. CDR3 length: 15 residues. Germline assignment: CDR1 LNHDA and CDR2 SQIVND (reference sequence). This record belongs to a study of T cell repertoires in cytomegalovirus infection. Study overall: Both CMV infection and a matching HLA type were indicated by public TCR beta signatures. Study-wide results and limits: Individuals carrying CMV plus the relevant HLA were identified by cumulative frequency of public TCR beta families. Dominating the ex vivo response were TCR beta clonotypes that were CMV-specific and HLA-C-restricted.

TCRdb passed the reads through MiXCR, listing each CDR3 protein once. Of some 680,000 distinct CDR3 sequences in the sample, approximately 40% were seen once. V and J are TRBV19 and TRBJ1-5, with TRBD1 matching 7 bases. Source material: PBMCs. This clonotype originated in a human donor in good health (CMV status not recorded). Some clones in this sample may be carry-over from other donors' samples. CDR3 region: CASRRGLVGNQPQHF. The CDR3 bases are TGTGCCAGTAGAAGGGGGCTGGTGGGGAATCAGCCCCAGCATTTT.